This T cell receptor (beta chain) was recovered during a study of T cell changes during pregnancy in multiple sclerosis. Turning to this clone: Other DNA sequences in the sample encode the same CDR3.

In germline, CDR1 is SGHTA, CDR2 FQGNSA. V lost 1 base and J 4 bases, leaving 5 bases between the germline ends. The CDR3 loop spans 13 amino acids. Profiling relied on immunoSEQ multiplex PCR, and the TCRdb table lists in-frame clones only, not all of them. Seen here are around 100,000 clones, 90% observed once, and the top ten hold around 0.8%. The receptor's source is a female donor in good health, enrolled as a control in a pregnancy study. Material: peripheral blood, obtained in the second trimester of pregnancy. This rearrangement joins TRBV7-2 to TRBJ2-1, with D uncertain. Here the CDR3 reads CASSLVQYNEQFF. In nucleotides, the CDR3 is TGTGCCAGCAGCTTAGTCCAATACAATGAGCAGTTCTTC.